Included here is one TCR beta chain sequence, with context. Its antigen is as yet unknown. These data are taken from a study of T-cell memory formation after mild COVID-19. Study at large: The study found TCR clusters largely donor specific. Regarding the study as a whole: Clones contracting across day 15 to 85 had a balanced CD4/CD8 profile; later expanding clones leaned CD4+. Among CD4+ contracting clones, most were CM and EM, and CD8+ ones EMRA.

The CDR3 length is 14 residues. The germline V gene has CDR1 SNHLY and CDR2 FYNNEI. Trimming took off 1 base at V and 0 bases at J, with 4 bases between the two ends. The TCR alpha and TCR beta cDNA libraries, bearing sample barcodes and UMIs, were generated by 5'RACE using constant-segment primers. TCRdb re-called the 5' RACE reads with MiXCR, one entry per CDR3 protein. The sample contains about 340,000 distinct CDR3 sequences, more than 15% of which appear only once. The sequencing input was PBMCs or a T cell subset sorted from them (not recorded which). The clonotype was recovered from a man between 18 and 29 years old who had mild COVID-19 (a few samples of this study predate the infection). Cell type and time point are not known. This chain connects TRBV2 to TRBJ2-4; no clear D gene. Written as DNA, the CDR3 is TGTGCCAGCAGTGAAGATGGAGCCAAAAACATTCAGTACTTC. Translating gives CASSEDGAKNIQYF.